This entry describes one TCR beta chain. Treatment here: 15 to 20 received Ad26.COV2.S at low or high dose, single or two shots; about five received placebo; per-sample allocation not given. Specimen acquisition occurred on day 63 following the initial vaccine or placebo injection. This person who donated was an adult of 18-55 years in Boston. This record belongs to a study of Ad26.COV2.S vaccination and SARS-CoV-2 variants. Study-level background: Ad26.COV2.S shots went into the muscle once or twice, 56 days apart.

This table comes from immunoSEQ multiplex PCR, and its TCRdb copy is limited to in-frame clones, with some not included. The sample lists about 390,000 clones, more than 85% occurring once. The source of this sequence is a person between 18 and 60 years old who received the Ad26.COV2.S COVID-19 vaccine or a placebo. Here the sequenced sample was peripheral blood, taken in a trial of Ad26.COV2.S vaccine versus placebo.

The CDR3, as DNA: TGTGCCAGCAGCCCGAGCTCCTACGAGCAGTACTTC. Its protein product is CASSPSSYEQYF. The rearrangement uses TRBV21-1 and TRBJ2-7; TRBD2 was called by the table and not checked on the DNA. TRBV21-1 is a listed pseudogene. The CDR3 has 12 amino acids.